A selection of T cell receptor beta chains follows, all from one sample in a study of blood T cells in healthy people across ages. TCRdb fed the 5' RACE reads into MiXCR, producing one record per CDR3 protein. The sample has approximately 2,000,000 distinct CDR3 sequences, about 39% seen once. The source material was blood. Source of these receptors: a human donor in good health. The conserved cysteine and the conserved F or W are not part of the CDR3 here. Only some rows state a clone size, as once, few, many or a class for expanded clones.

cdr3_aa,clone_size,j_call,v_call,cdr3_length
ASSQDGTRRLYGYT,once,TRBJ1-2,TRBV4-2,14
ASSLTGGLGGTEAF,NA,TRBJ1-1,TRBV11-2,14
ASSDGVHQPQH,few,TRBJ1-5,TRBV9,11
STRVPDTEAF,NA,TRBJ1-1,TRBV20-1,10
ASSPADRGPWQY,NA,TRBJ2-3,TRBV13,12
ASSLGGSNEQY,many,TRBJ2-7,TRBV5-1,11
ASSSGTGIYNEQF,many,TRBJ2-1,TRBV6-5,13
ASSQDVGDYGYT,few,TRBJ1-2,TRBV4-3,12
ASRSGTSGANVLT,NA,TRBJ2-6,TRBV2,13
SVDPSSQGFYGYT,NA,TRBJ1-2,TRBV29-1,13
ASSIRTVSYEQY,few,TRBJ2-7,TRBV3-1,12
SVTKTPSSYNEQF,few,TRBJ2-1,TRBV29-1,13
ASSESPGFVETQY,many,TRBJ2-5,TRBV6-1,13
ASSLRAYNYGYT,NA,TRBJ1-2,TRBV12-3/TRBV12-4,12
ASSPDRGRIGELF,NA,TRBJ2-2,TRBV12-3/TRBV12-4,13
ASSSRQVQRQETQY,NA,TRBJ2-5,TRBV6-2/TRBV6-3,14
AWRGQGAFEQY,NA,NA,TRBV30,11
ASTYHRDRYNEQF,NA,TRBJ2-1,TRBV10-2,13
AGSEHNEQF,few,TRBJ2-1,TRBV10-2,9
ASSLRAGTETGYT,few,TRBJ1-2,TRBV27,13
SASFLGRDWALAKNIQY,few,TRBJ2-4,TRBV20-1,17
ASSEGPGFQPQH,NA,TRBJ1-5,TRBV2,12
AIMTGGLDTEAF,few,TRBJ1-1,TRBV10-3,12
AWSALQGENIQY,NA,TRBJ2-4,TRBV30,12
SARDRRGGWEQY,NA,TRBJ2-7,TRBV20-1,12
ASSYGVGIGTQY,few,TRBJ2-3,TRBV6-5,12
ASSLAVGPTYEQY,NA,TRBJ2-7,TRBV7-8,13